The rows below give T cell receptor beta chains drawn from one sample of a study of blood T cell repertoires in COVID-19. Libraries were prepared by immunoSEQ multiplex PCR; TCRdb keeps only in-frame clonotypes and omits some of them. Found here are hundreds of thousands of clones, 80% to 90% of them singletons; the top ten hold roughly 1%. Sequencing was performed on PBMCs or T cells enriched from blood (not recorded which). The receptors here all came from a man aged 18 to 29 who had recovered from COVID-19. Each CDR3 is given with its conserved first and last residue. A D gene is named only where the DNA matches it firmly. Not every row has a clone size; where given, it reads once, few, many or a size class.

V	size	D	J	CDR3	DNA
TRBV9	.	.	TRBJ2-7	CASSAAGQPSYEQYF	TGTGCCAGCAGCGCGGCCGGACAGCCCTCCTACGAGCAGTACTTC
TRBV20-1	.	.	TRBJ2-1	CSARYQREQFF	TGCAGTGCTAGATATCAGAGGGAGCAGTTCTTC
TRBV9	.	TRBD1	TRBJ1-1	CASSVSGTGTTEAFF	TGTGCCAGCAGCGTCTCCGGGACAGGGACCACTGAAGCTTTCTTT
TRBV30	.	.	TRBJ1-4	CAWSRQTTNEKLFF	TGTGCCTGGAGTCGACAGACAACTAATGAAAAACTGTTTTTT
TRBV5-4	.	.	TRBJ2-7	CASSFTNSYEQYF	TGTGCCAGCAGCTTCACAAACTCCTACGAGCAGTACTTC
TRBV6-5	.	.	TRBJ1-6	CASSYREGFYNSPLHF	TGTGCCAGCAGTTACCGGGAGGGTTTTTATAATTCACCCCTCCACTTT
TRBV29-1	.	TRBD2	TRBJ2-3	CSVERGGGTDTQYF	TGCAGCGTTGAACGGGGGGGAGGCACAGATACGCAGTATTTT
TRBV12-3/TRBV12-4	.	TRBD1	TRBJ2-5	CASSPGQAETQYF	TGTGCCAGCAGTCCAGGACAGGCGGAGACCCAGTACTTC
TRBV7-9	.	.	TRBJ2-6	CASSDWVSGSGANVLTF	TGTGCCAGCAGCGACTGGGTTTCGGGCTCTGGGGCCAACGTCCTGACTTTC
TRBV28	once	.	TRBJ2-5	CASSLGAVETQYF	TGTGCCAGCAGCCTTGGGGCCGTAGAGACCCAGTACTTC
TRBV18	.	.	TRBJ2-1	CASSPELNLLIEQFF	TGTGCCAGCTCACCGGAGTTGAACCTACTTATTGAGCAGTTCTTC
TRBV4-1	.	.	TRBJ2-5	CASSLVRGETQYF	TGCGCCAGCAGCCTGGTCCGCGGGGAGACCCAGTACTTC
TRBV9	.	TRBD2	TRBJ2-7	CASSVEPAGSADEQYF	TGTGCCAGCAGCGTAGAGCCAGCGGGATCGGCGGACGAGCAGTACTTC
TRBV2	.	.	TRBJ1-1	CASDAGGTEAFF	TGTGCCAGCGACGCGGGGGGCACTGAAGCTTTCTTT
TRBV11-2	.	TRBD1	TRBJ1-1	CASSSRGPGTEAFF	TGTGCCAGCAGCTCCAGGGGGCCGGGCACTGAAGCTTTCTTT
TRBV7-2	.	.	TRBJ2-2	CASSPGTRRMGYEELFF	TGTGCCAGCAGTCCCGGGACAAGGAGGATGGGATATGAGGAGCTGTTTTTT
TRBV11-2	once	.	TRBJ1-6	CASSLAQYSPLHF	TGTGCCAGCAGCTTAGCGCAGTATTCACCCCTCCACTTT
TRBV4-1	.	.	TRBJ1-2	CASSQKQGHQNYGYTF	TGCGCCAGCAGCCAAAAGCAGGGACACCAAAACTATGGCTACACCTTC
TRBV9	.	TRBD2	TRBJ2-5	CASSVDGTSGQETQYF	TGTGCCAGCAGCGTAGATGGCACTAGCGGACAAGAGACCCAGTACTTC
TRBV2	few	.	TRBJ1-2	CASSEGGRGPVYYGYTF	TGTGCCAGCAGTGAGGGTGGGCGGGGGCCCGTGTACTATGGCTACACCTTC
TRBV11-2	.	.	TRBJ2-7	CASSLAGGSSYEQYF	TGTGCCAGCAGCTTGGCGGGCGGTAGCTCCTACGAGCAGTACTTC
TRBV15	.	.	TRBJ2-2	CATSRDIVTGELFF	TGTGCCACCAGCAGAGATATAGTCACCGGGGAGCTGTTTTTT
TRBV9	.	TRBD2	TRBJ2-3	CASTPGSSGGFGSVDTQYF	TGTGCCAGCACCCCAGGGAGTAGCGGGGGGTTTGGGTCTGTAGATACGCAGTATTTT
TRBV5-8	.	.	TRBJ2-3	CASNVRSTDTQYF	TGTGCCAGCAATGTCCGGAGCACAGATACGCAGTATTTT
TRBV5-1	.	TRBD1	TRBJ2-3	CASSVAGWQGGTDTQYF	TGCGCCAGCAGTGTCGCCGGCTGGCAGGGGGGCACAGATACGCAGTATTTT
TRBV6-5	.	TRBD1	TRBJ1-2	CASSYTGGYYGYTF	TGTGCCAGCAGTTATACAGGGGGCTACTATGGCTACACCTTC
TRBV19	once	.	TRBJ1-6	CASSSLQGREPLHF	TGTGCCAGTAGTTCGCTTCAGGGTAGGGAACCCCTCCACTTT
TRBV6-5	.	.	TRBJ2-5	CASSYFFQETQYF	TGTGCCAGCAGTTATTTCTTCCAAGAGACCCAGTACTTC
TRBV7-3	few	TRBD2	TRBJ2-2	CASSRQSGATGELFF	TGTGCCAGCAGCCGCCAGAGCGGGGCCACCGGGGAGCTGTTTTTT
TRBV3-1/TRBV3-2	.	TRBD1	TRBJ2-5	CASRDRARGETQYF	TGTGCCAGCAGGGACAGGGCGCGGGGCGAGACCCAGTACTTC
TRBV2	.	.	TRBJ2-7	CASSLYLYEQYF	TGTGCCAGCAGTCTCTATCTTTACGAGCAGTACTTC
TRBV9	.	.	TRBJ1-2	CASSVDNSQLYGYTF	TGTGCCAGCAGCGTAGATAACAGTCAGTTATATGGCTACACCTTC
TRBV28	.	.	TRBJ2-7	CASSVRLRGYNEQYF	TGTGCCAGCAGTGTCCGCCTCAGGGGTTACAACGAGCAGTACTTC
TRBV5-1	few	TRBD1	TRBJ1-1	CASRQQGGTEAFF	TGCGCCAGCCGACAACAGGGGGGCACTGAAGCTTTCTTT
TRBV5-1	.	.	TRBJ1-3	CASTTGSGGNTIYF	TGCGCCAGCACAACAGGTTCGGGTGGAAACACCATATATTTT
TRBV7-8	.	.	TRBJ2-7	CASSGSTTSSYEQYF	TGTGCCAGCAGCGGTAGCACCACCTCTTCCTACGAGCAGTACTTC
TRBV6-5	.	TRBD1	TRBJ2-1	CASSSTGDLNEQFF	TGTGCCAGCAGTTCGACAGGGGATTTGAATGAGCAGTTCTTC
TRBV9	once	.	TRBJ1-1	CASSVSTQNTEAFF	TGTGCCAGCAGCGTAAGTACACAGAACACTGAAGCTTTCTTT
TRBV3-1/TRBV3-2	.	.	TRBJ1-1	CASSYGEIEAFF	TGTGCCAGCAGTTATGGGGAGATAGAAGCTTTCTTT
TRBV30	.	.	TRBJ2-7	CAWSVGLARYEQYF	TGTGCCTGGAGTGTTGGTCTAGCGAGATACGAGCAGTACTTC
TRBV28	.	TRBD2	TRBJ2-7	CASGRGTSGNYEQYF	TGTGCCAGTGGGCGAGGGACTAGCGGAAATTACGAGCAGTACTTC
TRBV6-1	.	TRBD1	TRBJ1-4	CASSDLGGVNEKLFF	TGTGCCAGCAGTGATCTAGGGGGCGTGAATGAAAAACTGTTTTTT
TRBV7-2	.	TRBD1	TRBJ2-1	CASNGPGKGASYNEQFF	TGTGCCAGCAATGGGCCGGGAAAGGGGGCCTCCTACAATGAGCAGTTCTTC
TRBV5-4	.	TRBD1	TRBJ1-4	CASSWDRNEKLFF	TGTGCCAGCAGCTGGGACAGGAATGAAAAACTGTTTTTT
TRBV18	.	TRBD1	TRBJ1-5	CASTRDRIFSNQPQHF	TGTGCCAGCACCCGGGACAGAATCTTTAGCAATCAGCCCCAGCATTTT
TRBV5-4	.	.	TRBJ2-7	CASSLVSGVSYEQYF	TGTGCCAGCAGCTTGGTCTCGGGGGTTTCCTACGAGCAGTACTTC
TRBV3-1/TRBV3-2	.	.	TRBJ2-1	CASSHPKTGDNEQFF	TGTGCCAGCAGCCATCCGAAGACAGGAGACAATGAGCAGTTCTTC
TRBV2	.	.	TRBJ1-1	CASSVDTEMNTEAFF	TGTGCCAGCAGTGTGGACACCGAAATGAACACTGAAGCTTTCTTT
TRBV6-5	.	TRBD1	TRBJ2-7	CASSRRAPRQGRKYF	TGTGCCAGCAGTCGAAGGGCCCCTCGACAGGGTAGAAAGTACTTC